This T cell receptor (beta chain) was observed in a study of early T cells in non-severe SARS-CoV-2 infection. The CDR3 loop spans 15 amino acids. After removal of 1 base from V and 8 bases from J, the junction contained 8 bases not matched to a gene. In germline, CDR1 is DFQATT, CDR2 SNEGSKA (reference sequence). TCRdb recomputed calls from the 5' RACE reads with MiXCR, one row per CDR3 protein. The repertoire holds more than 90,000 distinct CDR3 sequences, with 13% as singletons. This clonotype was recorded a few times. This clonotype was obtained from an adult who was a healthcare worker with PCR-confirmed SARS-CoV-2 infection or an uninfected control (not recorded which). Source material: whole blood. The chain is built from TRBV20-1 and TRBJ1-4; 9 bases fit TRBD1. The CDR3, as DNA: TGCAGTGCTAGAGCACAGGGGGCGTTAAAGGAAAAACTGTTTTTT. Its protein product is CSARAQGALKEKLFF.